This T cell receptor beta chain was recorded in a study of CD8 T cells in Susac syndrome. The ends were cut back, 2 bases at V and 3 bases at J, with 14 bases in the middle. There are 15 residues in the CDR3. Germline-derived CDR1 and CDR2 are LGHNA and YSLEER. The RNA input was about 0.5 to 1 ug, and it was reverse transcribed with random hexamers. Amplification of TCR beta CDR3 was carried out by immunoSEQ multiplex PCR, which covered 54 Vbeta and 13 Jbeta segments. TCRdb re-derived calls from the immunoSEQ multiplex PCR reads in MiXCR, one entry per CDR3 protein. Among 95,000 to 150,000 distinct CDR3 sequences listed, 85% to 95% were seen once.

The chain carries TRBV4-3 and TRBJ2-7, with D perhaps matching TRBD2 (7 bases). The source is a human donor with Susac syndrome. The sequencing input was CD8+ T cells from PBMCs. As DNA, the CDR3 is TGCGCCAGCAGCCAATCCCGCGGGGGCAACTACGAGCAGTACTTC. This translates into CASSQSRGGNYEQYF.